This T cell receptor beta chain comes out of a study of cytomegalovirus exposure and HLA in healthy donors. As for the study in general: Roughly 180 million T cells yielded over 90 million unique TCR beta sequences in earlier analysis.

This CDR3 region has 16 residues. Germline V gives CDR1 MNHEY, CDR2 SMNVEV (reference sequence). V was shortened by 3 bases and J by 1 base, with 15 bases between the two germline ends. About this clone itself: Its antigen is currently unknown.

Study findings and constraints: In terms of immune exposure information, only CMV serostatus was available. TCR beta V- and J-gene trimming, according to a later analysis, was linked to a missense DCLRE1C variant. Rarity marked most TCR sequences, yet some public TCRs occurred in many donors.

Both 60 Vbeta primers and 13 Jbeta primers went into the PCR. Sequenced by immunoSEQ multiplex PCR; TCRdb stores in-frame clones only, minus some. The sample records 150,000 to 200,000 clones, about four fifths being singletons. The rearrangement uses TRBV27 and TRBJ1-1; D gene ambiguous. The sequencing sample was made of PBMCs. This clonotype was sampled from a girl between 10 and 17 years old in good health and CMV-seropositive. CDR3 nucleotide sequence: TGTGCCAGCAGTTTGTTTGCGCCATTACCGAACACTGAAGCTTTCTTT. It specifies CASSLFAPLPNTEAFF.